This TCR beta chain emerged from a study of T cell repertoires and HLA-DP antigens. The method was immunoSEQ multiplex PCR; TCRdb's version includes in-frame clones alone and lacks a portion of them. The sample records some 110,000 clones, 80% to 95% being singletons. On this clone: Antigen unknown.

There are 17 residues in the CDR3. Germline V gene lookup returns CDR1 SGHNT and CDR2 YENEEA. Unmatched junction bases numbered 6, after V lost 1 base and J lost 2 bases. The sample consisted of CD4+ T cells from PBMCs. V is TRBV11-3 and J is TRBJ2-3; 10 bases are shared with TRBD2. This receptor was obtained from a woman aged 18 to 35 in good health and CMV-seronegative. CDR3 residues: CASSLAGLADSTDTQYF. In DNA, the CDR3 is TGTGCCAGCAGCTTAGCAGGACTAGCGGATTCCACAGATACGCAGTATTTT.